The entry that follows covers one T cell receptor beta chain sequence. Its cognate antigen is unknown. The data originate from a study of T-cell reconstitution after alpha-beta-depleted transplantation in children. This sample's TCRbeta library carried unique molecular identifier barcodes. TCRdb re-called the PCR reads with MiXCR, one entry per CDR3 protein. The table lists some 95,000 distinct CDR3 sequences, 20% to 30% of them singletons. This CDR3 has 14 amino acids. Germline V gene sequence: CDR1 ENHRY, CDR2 SYGVKD. The V gene end was trimmed by 0 bases and the J gene end by 3 bases; junction bases not matched to a gene: 2. Findings and limits, study-wide: Expanded clones from the graft, numbering several hundred, reportedly supplied alpha-beta T cells about two months after transplant.

This sequence originates from a boy aged 2 to 9 with acute lymphoblastic leukemia, due to receive a stem cell transplant. The sequencing used PBMCs, collected before TCRalphabeta/CD19-depleted stem cell transplant. The chain has TRBV10-3 and TRBJ2-7, with 7 bases aligning to TRBD2. CDR3 nucleotide sequence: TGTGCCATCAGTGAGTCGGGACTAATCTACGAGCAGTACTTC. This translates into CAISESGLIYEQYF.